This T cell receptor beta chain was profiled in a study of cytomegalovirus exposure and HLA in healthy donors. Overall study context: Genetic ancestry analysis placed over 75% of the 300 to 500 donors that were genotyped in the Caucasian-associated cluster. Study-wide results and caveats: The study carried out a later analysis of TCR beta sequences. It associated some 15,000 of them with specific HLA alleles at a false discovery rate of 0.05. In a later analysis, HLA-associated beta chains showed higher expansion and lower generation probabilities than comparable chains. A later analysis appeared to link common viral pathogens to several of the most significant clusters.

A note on this clone: Its matching antigen is unknown.

Both 60 Vbeta primers and 13 Jbeta primers went into the PCR. Data came from immunoSEQ multiplex PCR; TCRdb stores just in-frame clones and leaves some out. The top ten clones hold about 4.1% of a sample with roughly 140,000 clones, roughly 80% of them seen once. CDR1 and CDR2 (germline): SGHNT, YYREEE (reference sequence). The CDR3 runs to 13 residues. V was clipped by 2 bases and J by 4 bases; unmatched bases: 1. The source of this sequence is a woman in her forties in good health and CMV-seropositive. V and J are TRBV5-4 and TRBJ2-5; 8 nucleotides line up with TRBD2. Sequencing was performed on PBMCs. The DNA of the CDR3 is TGTGCCAGCAGCTTCCTAGCGGGAGAGACCCAGTACTTC. It codes for CASSFLAGETQYF. Filled out from reference TRBV5-4 and TRBJ2-5, the complete variable domain reads ETGVTQSPTHLIKTRGQQVTLRCSSQSGHNTVSWYQQALGQGPQFIFQYYREEENGRGNFPPRFSGLQFPNYSSELNVNALELDDSALYLCASSFLAGETQYFGPGTRLLVL.